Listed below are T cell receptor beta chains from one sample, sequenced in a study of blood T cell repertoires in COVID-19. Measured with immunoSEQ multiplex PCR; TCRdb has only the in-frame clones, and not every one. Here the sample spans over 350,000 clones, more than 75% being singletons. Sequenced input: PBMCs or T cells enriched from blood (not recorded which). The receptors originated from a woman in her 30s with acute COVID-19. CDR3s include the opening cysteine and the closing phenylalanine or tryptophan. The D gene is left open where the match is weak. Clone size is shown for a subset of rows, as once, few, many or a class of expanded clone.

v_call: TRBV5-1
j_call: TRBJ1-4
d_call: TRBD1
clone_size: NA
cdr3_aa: CASSADPGQWRGKLFF
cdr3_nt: TGCGCCAGCAGCGCGGACCCGGGACAGTGGCGGGGAAAACTGTTTTTT

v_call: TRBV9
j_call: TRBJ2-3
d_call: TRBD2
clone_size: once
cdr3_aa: CASSVSGGEYGTDTQYF
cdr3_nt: TGTGCCAGCAGCGTTTCGGGGGGAGAGTACGGCACAGATACGCAGTATTTT

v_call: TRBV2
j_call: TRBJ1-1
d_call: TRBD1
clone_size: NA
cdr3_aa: CASSSDRGAEAFF
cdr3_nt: TGTGCCAGCAGCTCGGACAGGGGCGCTGAAGCTTTCTTT

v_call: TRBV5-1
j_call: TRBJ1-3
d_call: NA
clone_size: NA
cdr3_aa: CASSSGLSGGNTIYF
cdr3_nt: TGCGCCAGCAGCTCGGGGTTGTCGGGAGGAAACACCATATATTTT

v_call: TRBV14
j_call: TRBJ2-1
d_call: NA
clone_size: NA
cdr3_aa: CASSQDQGNPPYNEQFF
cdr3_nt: TGTGCCAGCAGCCAAGATCAGGGGAACCCTCCCTACAATGAGCAGTTCTTC

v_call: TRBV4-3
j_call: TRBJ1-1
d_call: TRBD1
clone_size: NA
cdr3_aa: CASSLRTGGTEAFF
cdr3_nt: TGCGCCAGCAGCCTCCGGACAGGGGGTACTGAAGCTTTCTTT

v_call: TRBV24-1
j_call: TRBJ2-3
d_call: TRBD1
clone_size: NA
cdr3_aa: CATSDSGTGGGSDTQYF
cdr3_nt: TGTGCCACCAGTGACTCCGGGACAGGGGGAGGGTCAGATACGCAGTATTTT

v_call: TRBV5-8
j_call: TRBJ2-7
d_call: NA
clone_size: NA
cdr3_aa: CASSLVRHEQYF
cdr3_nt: TGTGCCAGCAGCTTGGTTCGTCACGAGCAGTACTTC

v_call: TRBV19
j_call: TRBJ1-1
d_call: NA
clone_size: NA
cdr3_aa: CASSASPRGRGMNTEAFF
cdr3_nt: TGTGCCAGTAGTGCATCGCCCAGGGGAAGAGGCATGAACACTGAAGCTTTCTTT

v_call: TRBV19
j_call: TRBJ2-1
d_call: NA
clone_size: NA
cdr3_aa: CASSIRGSYNEQFF
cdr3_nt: TGTGCCAGTAGTATCCGGGGGTCCTACAATGAGCAGTTCTTC

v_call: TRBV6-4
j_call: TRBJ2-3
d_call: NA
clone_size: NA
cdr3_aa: CASSDRGSSTDTQYF
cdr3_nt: TGTGCCAGCAGTGACAGGGGCTCTAGCACAGATACGCAGTATTTT

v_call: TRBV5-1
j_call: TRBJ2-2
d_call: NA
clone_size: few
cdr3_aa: CASSAPQNLSNTGELFF
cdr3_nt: TGCGCCAGCAGCGCCCCGCAGAACCTTTCGAACACCGGGGAGCTGTTTTTT

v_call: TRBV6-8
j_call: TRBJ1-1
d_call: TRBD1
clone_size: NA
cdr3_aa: CASSYTGTGAQAFF
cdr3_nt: TGTGCCAGCAGTTATACCGGGACAGGGGCGCAGGCTTTCTTT

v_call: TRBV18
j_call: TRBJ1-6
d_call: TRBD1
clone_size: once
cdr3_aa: CASSPRGTANSPLHF
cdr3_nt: TGTGCCAGCTCACCACGTGGGACAGCTAATTCACCCCTCCACTTT

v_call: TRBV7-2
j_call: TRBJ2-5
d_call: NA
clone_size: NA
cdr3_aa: CASSLQSSQETQYF
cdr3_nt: TGTGCCAGCAGCCTACAGAGTTCCCAAGAGACCCAGTACTTC

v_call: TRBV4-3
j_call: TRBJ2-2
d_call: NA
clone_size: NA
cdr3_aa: CASSQEFQGSGELFF
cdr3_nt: TGCGCCAGCAGCCAAGAATTCCAGGGTTCCGGGGAGCTGTTTTTT

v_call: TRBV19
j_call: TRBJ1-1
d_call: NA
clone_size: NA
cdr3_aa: CASSIDRGYFAFF
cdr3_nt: TGTGCCAGTAGTATAGACAGGGGCTACTTCGCTTTCTTT